The source of this T cell receptor beta chain is a study of blood T cell repertoires in COVID-19. The V end lost 3 bases, the J end lost 6 bases, and 24 bases lay between the germline ends. Germline loops: CDR1 GTSNPN, CDR2 SVGIG (reference sequence). This CDR3 has 17 residues. This table comes from immunoSEQ multiplex PCR, and its TCRdb copy is limited to in-frame clones, with some not included. Here the sample spans under 200,000 clones, approximately 84% being singletons. Those enrolled, adults aged 18 to 89 years, came from around 24 US areas. The source material was PBMCs or T cells enriched from blood (not recorded which). The gene calls are TRBV30 and TRBJ2-1, with a possible D match to TRBD2 (6 bases). The receptor was isolated from a woman aged 45-65 years who had recovered from COVID-19. The CDR3 DNA is TGTGCCTGGAGGCCCTATGGACTACGGCGAGGGGTCAATGAGCAGTTCTTC. This translates into CAWRPYGLRRGVNEQFF.